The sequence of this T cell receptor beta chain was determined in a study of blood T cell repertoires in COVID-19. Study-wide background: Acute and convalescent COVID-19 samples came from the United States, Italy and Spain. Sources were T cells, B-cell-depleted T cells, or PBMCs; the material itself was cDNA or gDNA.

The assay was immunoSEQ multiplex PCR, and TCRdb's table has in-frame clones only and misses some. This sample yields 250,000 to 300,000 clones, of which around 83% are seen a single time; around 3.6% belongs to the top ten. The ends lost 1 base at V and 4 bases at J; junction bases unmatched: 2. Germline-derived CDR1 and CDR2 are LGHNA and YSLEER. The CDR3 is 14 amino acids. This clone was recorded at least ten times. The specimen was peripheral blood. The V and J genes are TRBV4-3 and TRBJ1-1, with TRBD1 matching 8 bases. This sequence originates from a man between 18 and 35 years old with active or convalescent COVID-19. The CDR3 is CASSQAGGPTEAFF. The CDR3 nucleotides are TGCGCCAGCAGCCAAGCAGGGGGCCCCACTGAAGCTTTCTTT.